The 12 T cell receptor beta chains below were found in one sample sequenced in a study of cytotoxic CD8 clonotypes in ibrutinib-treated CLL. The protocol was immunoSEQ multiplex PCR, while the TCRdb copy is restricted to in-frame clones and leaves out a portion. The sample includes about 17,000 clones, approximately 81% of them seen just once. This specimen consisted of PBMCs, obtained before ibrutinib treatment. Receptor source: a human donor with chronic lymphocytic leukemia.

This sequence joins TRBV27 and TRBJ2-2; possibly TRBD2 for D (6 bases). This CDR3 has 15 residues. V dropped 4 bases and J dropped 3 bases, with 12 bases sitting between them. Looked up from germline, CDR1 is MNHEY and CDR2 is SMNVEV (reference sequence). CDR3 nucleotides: TGTGCCAGCAGTTCCATAGCGGACCACACCGGGGAGCTGTTTTTT. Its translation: CASSSIADHTGELFF.

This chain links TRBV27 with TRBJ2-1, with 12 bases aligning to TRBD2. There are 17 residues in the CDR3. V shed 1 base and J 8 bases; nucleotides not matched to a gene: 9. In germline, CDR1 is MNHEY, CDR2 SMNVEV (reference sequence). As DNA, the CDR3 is TGTGCCAGCAGTTTATTGGTCGCTAGCGGGAGGGTGGATGAGCAGTTCTTC. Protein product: CASSLLVASGRVDEQFF.

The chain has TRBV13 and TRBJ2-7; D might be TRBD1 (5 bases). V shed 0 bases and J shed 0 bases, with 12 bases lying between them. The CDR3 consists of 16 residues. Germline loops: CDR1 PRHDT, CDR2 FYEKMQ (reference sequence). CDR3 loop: CASSLGRQKSSYEQYF. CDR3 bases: TGTGCCAGCAGCTTAGGAAGACAGAAAAGCTCCTACGAGCAGTACTTC.

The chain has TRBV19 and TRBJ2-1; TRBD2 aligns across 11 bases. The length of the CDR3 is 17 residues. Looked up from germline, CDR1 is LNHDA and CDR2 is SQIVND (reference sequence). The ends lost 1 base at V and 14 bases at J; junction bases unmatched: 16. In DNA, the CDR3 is TGTGCCAGTAGTATAGGAACGGGACTAGCGGCCTACACACAGAAGTTCTTC. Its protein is CASSIGTGLAAYTQKFF.

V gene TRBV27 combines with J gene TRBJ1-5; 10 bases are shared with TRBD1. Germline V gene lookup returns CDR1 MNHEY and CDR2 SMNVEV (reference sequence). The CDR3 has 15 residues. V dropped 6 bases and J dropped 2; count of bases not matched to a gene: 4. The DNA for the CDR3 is TGTGCCAGCAGACCGGGGACAGGGGGCAATCAGCCCCAGCATTTT. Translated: CASRPGTGGNQPQHF.

The CDR3 DNA reads TGTGCCAGCAGCTTGGTTCCCTTAAAAAACACAGATACGCAGTATTTT. It yields the protein CASSLVPLKNTDTQYF. The chain links TRBV5-5 to TRBJ2-3; D remains ambiguous. There are 16 residues in the CDR3. Trimming pared 0 bases from V and 2 bases from J, leaving 13 bases between. CDR1 is SGHKS, CDR2 YYEKEE, per germline (reference sequence).

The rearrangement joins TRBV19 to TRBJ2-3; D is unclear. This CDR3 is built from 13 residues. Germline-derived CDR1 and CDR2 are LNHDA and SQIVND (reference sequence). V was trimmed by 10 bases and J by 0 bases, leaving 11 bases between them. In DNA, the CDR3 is TGTGCCACCGCAGGTTCTAGCACAGATACGCAGTATTTT. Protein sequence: CATAGSSTDTQYF.

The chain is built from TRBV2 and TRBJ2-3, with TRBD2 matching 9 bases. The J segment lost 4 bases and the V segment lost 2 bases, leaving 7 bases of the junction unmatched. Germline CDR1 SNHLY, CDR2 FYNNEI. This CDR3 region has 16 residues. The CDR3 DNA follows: TGTGCCAGCAGTGAATTTCCTAGCGGGAACGCAGATACGCAGTATTTT. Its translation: CASSEFPSGNADTQYF.

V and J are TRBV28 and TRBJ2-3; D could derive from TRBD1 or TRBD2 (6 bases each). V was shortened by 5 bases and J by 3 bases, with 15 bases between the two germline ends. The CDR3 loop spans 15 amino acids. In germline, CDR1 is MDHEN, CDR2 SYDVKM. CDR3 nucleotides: TGTGCCAGCAGTCGGGGGCTAGGCGAGACAGATACGCAGTATTTT. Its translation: CASSRGLGETDTQYF.

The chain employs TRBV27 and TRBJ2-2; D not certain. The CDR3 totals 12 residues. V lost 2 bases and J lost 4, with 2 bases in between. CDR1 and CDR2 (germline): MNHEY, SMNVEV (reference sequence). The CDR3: CASSLGTGELFF. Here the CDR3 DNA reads TGTGCCAGCAGTTTAGGCACCGGGGAGCTGTTTTTT.

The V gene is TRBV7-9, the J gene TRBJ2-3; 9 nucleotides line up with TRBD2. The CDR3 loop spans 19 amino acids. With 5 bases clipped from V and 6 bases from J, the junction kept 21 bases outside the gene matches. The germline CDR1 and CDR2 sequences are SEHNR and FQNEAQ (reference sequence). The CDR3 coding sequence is TGTGCCAGCAGCGGGCTCCATCGGTGGCGGGAGGGCCCTCCGGATACGCAGTATTTT. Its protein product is CASSGLHRWREGPPDTQYF.

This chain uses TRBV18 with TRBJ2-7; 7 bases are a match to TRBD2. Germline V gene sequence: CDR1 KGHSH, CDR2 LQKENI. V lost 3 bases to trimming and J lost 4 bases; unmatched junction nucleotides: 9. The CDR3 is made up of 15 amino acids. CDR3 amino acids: CASSPSGTTEYEQYF. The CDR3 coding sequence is TGTGCCAGCTCACCGTCCGGGACTACCGAATACGAGCAGTACTTC.